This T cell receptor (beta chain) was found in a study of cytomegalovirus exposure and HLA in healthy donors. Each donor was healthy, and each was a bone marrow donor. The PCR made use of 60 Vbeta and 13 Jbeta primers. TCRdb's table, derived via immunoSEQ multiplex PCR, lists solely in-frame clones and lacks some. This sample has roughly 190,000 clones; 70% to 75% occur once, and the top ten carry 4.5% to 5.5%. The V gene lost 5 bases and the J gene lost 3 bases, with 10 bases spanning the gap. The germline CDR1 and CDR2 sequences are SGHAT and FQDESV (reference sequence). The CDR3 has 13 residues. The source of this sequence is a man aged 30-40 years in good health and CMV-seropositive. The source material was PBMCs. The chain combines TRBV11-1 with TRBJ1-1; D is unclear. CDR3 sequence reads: CASSPGGYTEAFF. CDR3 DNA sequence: TGTGCCAGCAGCCCCGGAGGGTACACTGAAGCTTTCTTT.